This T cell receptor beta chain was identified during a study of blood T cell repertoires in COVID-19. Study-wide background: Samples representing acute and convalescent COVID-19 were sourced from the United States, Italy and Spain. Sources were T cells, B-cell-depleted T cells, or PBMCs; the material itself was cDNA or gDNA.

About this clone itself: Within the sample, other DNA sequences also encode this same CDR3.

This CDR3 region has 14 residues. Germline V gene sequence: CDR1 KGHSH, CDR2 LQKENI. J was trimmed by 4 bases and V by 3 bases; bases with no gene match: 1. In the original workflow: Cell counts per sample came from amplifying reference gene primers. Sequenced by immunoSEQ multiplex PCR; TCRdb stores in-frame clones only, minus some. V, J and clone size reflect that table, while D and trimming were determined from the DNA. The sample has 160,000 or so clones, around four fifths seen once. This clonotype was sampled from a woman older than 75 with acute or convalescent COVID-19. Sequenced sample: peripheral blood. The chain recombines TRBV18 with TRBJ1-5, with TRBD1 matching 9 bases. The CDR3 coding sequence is TGTGCCAGCTCACCCGGGACAGGGAATCAGCCCCAGCATTTT. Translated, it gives CASSPGTGNQPQHF. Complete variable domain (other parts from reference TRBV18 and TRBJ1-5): NAGVMQNPRHLVRRRGQEARLRCSPMKGHSHVYWYRQLPEEGLKFMVYLQKENIIDESGMPKERFSAEFPKEGPSILRIQQVVRGDSAAYFCASSPGTGNQPQHFGDGTRLSIL.